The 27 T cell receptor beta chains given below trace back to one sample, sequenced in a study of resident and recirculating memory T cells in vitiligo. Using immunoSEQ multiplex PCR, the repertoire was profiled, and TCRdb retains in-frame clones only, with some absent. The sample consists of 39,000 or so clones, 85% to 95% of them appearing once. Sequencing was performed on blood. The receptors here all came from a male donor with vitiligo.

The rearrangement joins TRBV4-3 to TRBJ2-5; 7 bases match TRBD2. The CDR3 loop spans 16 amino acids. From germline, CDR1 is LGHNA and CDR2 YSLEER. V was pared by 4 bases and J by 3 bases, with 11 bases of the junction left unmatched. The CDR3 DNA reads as TGCGCCAGCAGCCCCCGGGCGGGGGAGGGTGAAGAGACCCAGTACTTC. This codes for CASSPRAGEGEETQYF.

This CDR3 reads CAWGTGYNQPQHF. CDR3 DNA: TGTGCCTGGGGGACAGGGTATAATCAGCCCCAGCATTTT. The chain couples TRBV30 to TRBJ1-5, with 9 positions matching TRBD1. Germline values: CDR1 GTSNPN, CDR2 SVGIG (reference sequence). The CDR3 has 13 residues. V lost 5 bases to trimming and J lost 4 bases; unmatched junction nucleotides: 3.

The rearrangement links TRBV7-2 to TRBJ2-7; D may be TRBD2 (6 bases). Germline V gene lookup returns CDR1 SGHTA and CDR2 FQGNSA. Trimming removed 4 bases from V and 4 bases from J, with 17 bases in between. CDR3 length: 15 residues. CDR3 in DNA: TGTGCCAGCAGCTCAATGGGGGGTACTAATTACGAGCAGTACTTC. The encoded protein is CASSSMGGTNYEQYF.

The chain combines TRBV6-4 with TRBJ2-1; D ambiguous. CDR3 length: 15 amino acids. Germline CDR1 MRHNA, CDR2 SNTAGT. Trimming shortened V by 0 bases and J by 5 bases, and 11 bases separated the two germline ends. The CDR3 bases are TGTGCCAGCAGTGACTCGGCAGGTCAGCACAATGAGCAGTTCTTC. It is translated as CASSDSAGQHNEQFF.

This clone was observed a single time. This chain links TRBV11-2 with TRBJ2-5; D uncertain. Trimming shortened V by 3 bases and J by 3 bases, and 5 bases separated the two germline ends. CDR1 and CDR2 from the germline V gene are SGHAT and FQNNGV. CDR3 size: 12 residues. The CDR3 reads CASSLSEETQYF. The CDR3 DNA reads TGTGCCAGCAGCTTGTCAGAAGAGACCCAGTACTTC.

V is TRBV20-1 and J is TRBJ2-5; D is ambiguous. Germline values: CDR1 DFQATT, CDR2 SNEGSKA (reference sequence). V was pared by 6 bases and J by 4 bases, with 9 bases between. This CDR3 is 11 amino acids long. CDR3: CSAHSGETQYF. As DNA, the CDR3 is TGCAGTGCCCACTCGGGAGAGACCCAGTACTTC.

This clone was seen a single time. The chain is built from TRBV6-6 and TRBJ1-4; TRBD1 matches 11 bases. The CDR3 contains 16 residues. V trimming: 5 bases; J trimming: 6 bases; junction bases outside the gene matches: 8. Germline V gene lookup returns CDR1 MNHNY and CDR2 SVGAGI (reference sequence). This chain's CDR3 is CASSLTPGQGDEKLFF. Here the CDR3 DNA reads TGTGCCAGCAGTCTTACACCGGGACAGGGGGATGAAAAACTGTTTTTT.

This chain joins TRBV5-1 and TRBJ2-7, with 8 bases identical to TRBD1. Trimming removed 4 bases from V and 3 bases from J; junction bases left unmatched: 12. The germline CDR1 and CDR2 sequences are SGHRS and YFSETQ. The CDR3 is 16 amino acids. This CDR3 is CASSRLNTGGSYEQYF. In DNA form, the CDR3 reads TGCGCCAGCAGCCGGTTAAATACAGGGGGAAGCTACGAGCAGTACTTC.

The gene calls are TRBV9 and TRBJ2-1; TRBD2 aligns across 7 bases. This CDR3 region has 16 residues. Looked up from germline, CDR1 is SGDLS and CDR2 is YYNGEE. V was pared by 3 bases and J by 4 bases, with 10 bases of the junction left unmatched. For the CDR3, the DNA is TGTGCCAGCAGCGCCCCGCCCGGGGGGAATTACAATGAGCAGTTCTTC. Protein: CASSAPPGGNYNEQFF.

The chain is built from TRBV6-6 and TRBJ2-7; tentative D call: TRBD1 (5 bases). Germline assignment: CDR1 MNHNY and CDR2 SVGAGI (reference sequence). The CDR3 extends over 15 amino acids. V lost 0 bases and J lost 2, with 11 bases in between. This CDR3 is CASSYSARGAYEQYF. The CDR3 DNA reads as TGTGCCAGCAGTTACTCGGCTAGGGGCGCCTACGAGCAGTACTTC.

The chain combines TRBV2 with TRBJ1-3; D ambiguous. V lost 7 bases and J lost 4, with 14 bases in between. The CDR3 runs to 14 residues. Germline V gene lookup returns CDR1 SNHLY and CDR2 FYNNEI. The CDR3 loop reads CASISESLGNTIYF. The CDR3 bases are TGTGCCAGCATCAGCGAATCTCTGGGAAACACCATATATTTT.

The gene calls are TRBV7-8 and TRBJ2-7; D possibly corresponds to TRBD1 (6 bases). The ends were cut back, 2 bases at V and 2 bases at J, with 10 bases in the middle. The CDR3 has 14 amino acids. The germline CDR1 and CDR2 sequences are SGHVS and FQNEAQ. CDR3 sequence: CASSLSQGPYEQYF. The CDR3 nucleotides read TGTGCCAGCAGCTTATCGCAGGGGCCCTACGAGCAGTACTTC.

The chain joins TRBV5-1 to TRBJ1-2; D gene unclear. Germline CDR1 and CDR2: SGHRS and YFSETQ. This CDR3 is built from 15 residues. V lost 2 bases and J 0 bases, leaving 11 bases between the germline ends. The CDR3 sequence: CASSLDSQANYGYTF. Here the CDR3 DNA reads TGCGCCAGCAGCTTAGACTCCCAAGCTAACTATGGCTACACCTTC.

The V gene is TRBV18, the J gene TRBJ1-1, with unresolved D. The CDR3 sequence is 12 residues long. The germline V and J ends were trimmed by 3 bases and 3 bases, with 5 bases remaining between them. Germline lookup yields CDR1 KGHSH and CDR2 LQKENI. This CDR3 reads CASSPSDTEAFF. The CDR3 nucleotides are TGTGCCAGCTCACCGTCGGACACTGAAGCTTTCTTT. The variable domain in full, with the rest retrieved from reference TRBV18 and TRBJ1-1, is NAGVMQNPRHLVRRRGQEARLRCSPMKGHSHVYWYRQLPEEGLKFMVYLQKENIIDESGMPKERFSAEFPKEGPSILRIQQVVRGDSAAYFCASSPSDTEAFFGQGTRLTVV.

The CDR3, as DNA: TGCAGCGTTCCAGGGTTAGGGGTAACCGGGGAGCTGTTTTTT. Translation: CSVPGLGVTGELFF. The chain recombines TRBV29-1 with TRBJ2-2, with TRBD1 as a possible D gene (5 bases). Per the germline V gene, CDR1 is SQVTM and CDR2 is ANQGSEA. This CDR3 is 14 amino acids long. The V end lost 5 bases, the J end lost 5 bases, and 15 bases lay between the germline ends.

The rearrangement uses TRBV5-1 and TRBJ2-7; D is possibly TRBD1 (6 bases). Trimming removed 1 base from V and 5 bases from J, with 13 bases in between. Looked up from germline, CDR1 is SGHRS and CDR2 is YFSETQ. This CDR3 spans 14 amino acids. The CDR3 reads CASSLTGSFDEQYF. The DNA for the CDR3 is TGCGCCAGCAGCTTGACAGGGTCTTTTGACGAGCAGTACTTC.

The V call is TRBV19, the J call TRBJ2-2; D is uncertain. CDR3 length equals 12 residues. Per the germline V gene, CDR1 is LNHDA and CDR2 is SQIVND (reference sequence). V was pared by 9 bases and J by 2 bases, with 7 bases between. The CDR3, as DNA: TGTGCCAGCAGACAAAACACCGGGGAGCTGTTTTTT. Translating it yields CASRQNTGELFF.

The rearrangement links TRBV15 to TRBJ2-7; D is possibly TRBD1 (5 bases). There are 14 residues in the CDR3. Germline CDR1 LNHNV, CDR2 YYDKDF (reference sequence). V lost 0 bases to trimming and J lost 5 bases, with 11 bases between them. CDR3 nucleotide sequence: TGTGCCACCAGCAGAGATTTTGTAGGGGACGAGCAGTACTTC. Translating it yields CATSRDFVGDEQYF.

CDR3 in amino acids: CASRTIGRGRNYGYTF. CDR3 bases: TGTGCCAGCAGAACAATTGGCCGGGGGAGAAACTATGGCTACACCTTC. The rearrangement joins TRBV27 to TRBJ1-2; weak D call: TRBD1 (5 bases). V was cut by 6 bases and J by 2 bases, with 19 bases left in between. CDR1 is MNHEY and CDR2 is SMNVEV in the germline V gene (reference sequence). The CDR3 consists of 16 residues.

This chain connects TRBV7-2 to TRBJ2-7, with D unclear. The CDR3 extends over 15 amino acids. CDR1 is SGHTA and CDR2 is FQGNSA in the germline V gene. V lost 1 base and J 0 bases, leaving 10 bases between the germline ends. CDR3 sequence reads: CASSLGVIPSYEQYF. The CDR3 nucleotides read TGTGCCAGCAGCTTAGGAGTAATCCCCTCCTACGAGCAGTACTTC.

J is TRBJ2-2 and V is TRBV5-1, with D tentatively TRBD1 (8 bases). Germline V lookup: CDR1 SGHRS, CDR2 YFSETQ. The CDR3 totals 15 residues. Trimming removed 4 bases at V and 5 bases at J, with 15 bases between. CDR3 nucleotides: TGCGCCAGCAGCCAGGGGGCAGCGGGAACCGGGGAGCTGTTTTTT. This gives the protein CASSQGAAGTGELFF.

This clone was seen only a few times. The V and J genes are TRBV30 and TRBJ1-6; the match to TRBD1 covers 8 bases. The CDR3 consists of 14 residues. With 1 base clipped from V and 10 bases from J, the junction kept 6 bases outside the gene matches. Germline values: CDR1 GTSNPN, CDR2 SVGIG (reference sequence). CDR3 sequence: CAWSGQGSSSPLHF. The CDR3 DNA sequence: TGTGCCTGGAGTGGACAGGGGTCAAGCTCACCCCTCCACTTT.

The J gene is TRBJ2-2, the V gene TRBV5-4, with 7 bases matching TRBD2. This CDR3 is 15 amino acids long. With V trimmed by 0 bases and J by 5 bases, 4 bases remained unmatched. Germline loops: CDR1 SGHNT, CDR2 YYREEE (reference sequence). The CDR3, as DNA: TGTGCCAGCAGCTTGGGGAGCGGGGCTACCGGGGAGCTGTTTTTT. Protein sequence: CASSLGSGATGELFF.

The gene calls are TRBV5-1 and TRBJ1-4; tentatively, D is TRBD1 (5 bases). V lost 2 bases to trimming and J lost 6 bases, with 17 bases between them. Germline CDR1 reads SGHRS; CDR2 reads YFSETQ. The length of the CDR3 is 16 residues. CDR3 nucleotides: TGCGCCAGCAGCTTTAAAACAGGAATGGTGGATGAAAAACTGTTTTTT. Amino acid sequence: CASSFKTGMVDEKLFF. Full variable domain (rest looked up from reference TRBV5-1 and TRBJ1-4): KAGVTQTPRYLIKTRGQQVTLSCSPISGHRSVSWYQQTPGQGLQFLFEYFSETQRNKGNFPGRFSGRQFSNSRSEMNVSTLELGDSALYLCASSFKTGMVDEKLFFGSGTQLSVL.

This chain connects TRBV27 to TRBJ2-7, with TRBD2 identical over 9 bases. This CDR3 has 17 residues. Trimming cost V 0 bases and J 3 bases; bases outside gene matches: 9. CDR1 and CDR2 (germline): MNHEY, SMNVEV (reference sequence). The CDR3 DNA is TGTGCCAGCAGTTTATCGTCCCCATTAGCGGGGGTCTACGAGCAGTACTTC. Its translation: CASSLSSPLAGVYEQYF.

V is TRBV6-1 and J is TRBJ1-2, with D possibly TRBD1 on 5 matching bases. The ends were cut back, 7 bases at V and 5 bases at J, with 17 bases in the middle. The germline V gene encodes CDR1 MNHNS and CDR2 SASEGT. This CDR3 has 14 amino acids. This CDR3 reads CASKSAGRSYGYTF. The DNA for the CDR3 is TGTGCCAGCAAGAGTGCAGGGAGGAGTTATGGCTACACCTTC.

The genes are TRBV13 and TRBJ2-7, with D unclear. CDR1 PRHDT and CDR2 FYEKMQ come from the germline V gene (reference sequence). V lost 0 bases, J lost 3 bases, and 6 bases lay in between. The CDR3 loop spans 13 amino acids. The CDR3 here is CASSLGRDYEQYF. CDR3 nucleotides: TGTGCCAGCAGCTTAGGCCGCGACTACGAGCAGTACTTC.